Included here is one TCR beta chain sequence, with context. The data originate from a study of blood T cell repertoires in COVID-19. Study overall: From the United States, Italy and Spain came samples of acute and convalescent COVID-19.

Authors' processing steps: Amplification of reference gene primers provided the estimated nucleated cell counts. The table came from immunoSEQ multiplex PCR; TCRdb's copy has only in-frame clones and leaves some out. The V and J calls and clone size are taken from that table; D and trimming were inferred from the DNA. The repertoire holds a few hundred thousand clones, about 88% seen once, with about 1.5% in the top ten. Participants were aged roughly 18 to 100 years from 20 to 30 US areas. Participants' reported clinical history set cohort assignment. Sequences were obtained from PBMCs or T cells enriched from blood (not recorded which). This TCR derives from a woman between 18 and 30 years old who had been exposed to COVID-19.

The CDR3: CASTAGTNNSPLHF. DNA for the CDR3: TGCGCCAGCACAGCCGGGACAAATAATTCACCCCTCCACTTT. The chain couples TRBV10-1 to TRBJ1-6; D might be TRBD1 (6 bases). Trimming cost V 7 bases and J 5 bases, with 12 bases left between them. The germline CDR1 and CDR2 sequences are WNHNN and SYGVQD (reference sequence). CDR3 length: 14 amino acids.